This T cell receptor beta chain was identified during a study of CXCR3-negative and CXCR3-positive naive CD8 T cells. For the study at large: Each library gave roughly 1.4 +/- 0.3 million of approximately 130 million TRB reads.

Those CD8+ T cells considered naive were CD45RO-CCR7+CD27+CD95-. Study results and limitations: Comparably high diversity was seen in both naive subsets, and much lower diversity in memory CD8+ cells. Naive cells with CXCR3 showed TRB CDR3s that were more hydrophobic than those in CXCR3-negative naive cells.

The method, 5' RACE with UMI labels, was used to prepare the TRB cDNA libraries. Reprocessing the 5' RACE reads, TCRdb reports a single entry for every CDR3 protein and omits DNA. This sample's clone table lists about 120,000 distinct CDR3 sequences. The CDR3 has 15 amino acids. CDR1 is SEHNR, CDR2 FQNEAQ, per germline (reference sequence). As regards this clonotype: Its antigen remains unidentified.

The material sequenced was naive CXCR3+ CD8+ T cells from blood. The subset is: CD45RO-CCR7+CD27+CD95- naive CD8+ T cells expressing CXCR3 (TNR3+). This receptor was taken from a human donor in good health. Some clones in this sample may be carry-over from other donors' samples. The chain combines TRBV7-9 with TRBJ2-3; TCRdb reports TRBD2, a call that lacks DNA to check it against. CDR3 residues: CASSHTSGGVDTQYF.